This T cell receptor (beta chain) is from a study of blood T cell repertoires in COVID-19. On the study more broadly: In each case, the material was cDNA or gDNA derived from T cells, B-cell-depleted T cells, or PBMCs.

Germline V lookup: CDR1 LGHDT, CDR2 YNNKEL (reference sequence). V was clipped by 4 bases and J by 8 bases; unmatched bases: 4. The CDR3 runs 14 residues. Those enrolled, adults aged 18 to 89 years, came from roughly 23 US areas. Clinical history reported by participants formed the basis on which cohorts were assigned. Authors' methods: Reference gene primer amplification in the assay estimated nucleated cell counts. Clones were read by immunoSEQ multiplex PCR, and TCRdb kept only the in-frame ones, dropping some. D and trimming were read from the DNA, whereas the V and J calls and clone size are those reported in that table. The sample contains about 220,000 clones, 80% to 90% of which appear only once.

The specimen sequenced was PBMCs or T cells enriched from blood (not recorded which). This chain connects TRBV3-1 (or the pseudogene TRBV3-2) to TRBJ1-4; 10 bases agree with TRBD1. The sequence came from a woman under 30 in a cohort exposed to, infected with or recovered from COVID-19 (not recorded which). CDR3 sequence (DNA): TGTGCCAGCAGCCTCGGGACAGGGGCCGAAAAACTGTTTTTT. Translated, it gives CASSLGTGAEKLFF.